One sample yielded the 15 T cell receptor beta chains listed below, sequenced in a study of blood T cells in healthy people across ages. Primers used in a second PCR of about 6 to 12 cycles were a sample-barcoded 5' primer and a J-beta primer mix. TCRdb reanalysed the 5' RACE reads using MiXCR and keeps one entry per CDR3 protein. The sample records more than 700,000 distinct CDR3 sequences, around half being singletons. Specimen: blood. These receptors originate from a man older than 75 in good health.

This chain links TRBV3-1 with TRBJ2-1; 7 nucleotides match TRBD2. Looked up from germline, CDR1 is LGHDT and CDR2 is YNNKEL (reference sequence). The CDR3 totals 14 residues. J gave up 4 bases and V 5 bases, and 5 bases lay outside the gene matches. The CDR3 loop reads CASSWDYQYNEQFF. In DNA form, the CDR3 reads TGTGCCAGCAGCTGGGACTACCAGTACAATGAGCAGTTCTTC.

This clonotype has only a few counts. The chain carries TRBV3-1 and TRBJ2-3, with 8 bases fitting TRBD2. The V gene end was trimmed by 1 base and the J gene end by 6 bases; junction bases not matched to a gene: 12. CDR3 length: 17 amino acids. Germline lookup yields CDR1 LGHDT and CDR2 YNNKEL (reference sequence). CDR3 DNA: TGTGCCAGCAGCCAAGGGTTTGGGAGCGGGAGATTGGATACGCAGTATTTT. Amino acid sequence: CASSQGFGSGRLDTQYF.

This clonotype has only a few counts. The chain uses TRBV7-9 and TRBJ1-1, with 8 positions matching TRBD1. Germline loops: CDR1 SEHNR, CDR2 FQNEAQ (reference sequence). This CDR3 is built from 13 residues. V was clipped by 5 bases and J by 3 bases; unmatched bases: 2. CDR3 region: CASSTQGDTEAFF. CDR3 nucleotides: TGTGCCAGCAGCACACAGGGGGACACTGAAGCTTTCTTT. The variable domain in full, with the rest retrieved from reference TRBV7-9 and TRBJ1-1, is DTGVSQNPRHKITKRGQNVTFRCDPISEHNRLYWYRQTLGQGPEFLTYFQNEAQLEKSRLLSDRFSAERPKGSFSTLEIQRTEQGDSAMYLCASSTQGDTEAFFGQGTRLTVV.

This chain connects TRBV5-1 to TRBJ2-2; 8 bases line up with TRBD2. Trimming took 4 bases from V and 0 from J; bases not matched to a gene: 5. Germline loops: CDR1 SGHRS, CDR2 YFSETQ. The CDR3 loop spans 16 amino acids. The CDR3 DNA follows: TGCGCCAGCAGCCTATTGGGACTAGCGAACACCGGGGAGCTGTTTTTT. Translating gives CASSLLGLANTGELFF.

The V and J genes are TRBV10-3 and TRBJ2-7; TRBD2 matches 12 bases. The CDR3 consists of 15 residues. The germline gives CDR1 ENHRY, CDR2 SYGVKD. The V segment lost 6 bases and the J segment 4 bases; nucleotides outside the gene matches: 7. This chain's CDR3 is CAISLSSGRGYEQYF. Here the CDR3 DNA reads TGTGCCATCAGCCTATCTAGCGGGAGGGGGTACGAGCAGTACTTC.

This clonotype has more than one count but fewer than ten. The chain recombines TRBV9 with TRBJ2-3; possibly TRBD2 for D (5 bases). CDR3 length equals 15 residues. Trimming took 1 base from V and 1 from J, leaving 10 bases between them. From germline, CDR1 is SGDLS and CDR2 YYNGEE. CDR3 sequence: CASSVTERRTDTQYF. In DNA form, the CDR3 reads TGTGCCAGCAGCGTAACAGAGCGGCGCACAGATACGCAGTATTTT.

This chain links TRBV5-1 with TRBJ2-2, with a weak D call TRBD1 (6 bases). Trimming took off 1 base at V and 6 bases at J, with 13 bases between the two ends. Germline CDR1 reads SGHRS; CDR2 reads YFSETQ. The CDR3 consists of 15 residues. CDR3 amino acids: CASSLNAGDSGELFF. CDR3 bases: TGCGCCAGCAGCTTGAATGCAGGGGATTCCGGGGAGCTGTTTTTT. Together with reference TRBV5-1 and TRBJ2-2, the CDR3 gives the full variable domain: KAGVTQTPRYLIKTRGQQVTLSCSPISGHRSVSWYQQTPGQGLQFLFEYFSETQRNKGNFPGRFSGRQFSNSRSEMNVSTLELGDSALYLCASSLNAGDSGELFFGEGSRLTVL.

The V call is TRBV20-1, the J call TRBJ1-2; 9 bases line up with TRBD1. Per germline, CDR1 DFQATT and CDR2 SNEGSKA (reference sequence). V dropped 3 bases and J dropped 8; count of bases not matched to a gene: 7. The CDR3 is 13 residues long. The CDR3 region is CSARGQGGIGYTF. CDR3 DNA sequence: TGCAGTGCTAGGGGACAGGGAGGGATCGGCTACACCTTC.

Comments on this clonotype: Being one base from a much bigger clone, this may be a read error. This chain uses TRBV7-2 with TRBJ2-5; TRBD1 is a possible D gene (6 bases). This CDR3 comprises 16 residues. Trimming removed 5 bases from V and 11 bases from J, with 27 bases in between. CDR1 and CDR2 from the germline V gene are SGHTA and FQGNSA. Here the CDR3 reads CASSPGPGQPDNEQYF. DNA for the CDR3: TGTGCCAGCAGCCCCGGACCGGGACAACCTGACAATGAGCAGTACTTC.

The V and J genes are TRBV11-2 and TRBJ2-3, with 8 nucleotides matching TRBD2. V lost 6 bases, J lost 4 bases, and 9 bases stayed unmatched. Germline values: CDR1 SGHAT, CDR2 FQNNGV. The CDR3 covers 15 residues. CDR3 amino acids: CASRRGGLVSDTQYF. CDR3 coding DNA: TGTGCCAGCAGAAGGGGGGGACTAGTTTCAGATACGCAGTATTTT.

As for this clonotype: A much bigger clone sits one base away, suggesting this may be a read error. This chain links TRBV10-3 with TRBJ2-7; 11 nucleotides line up with TRBD2. J lost 7 bases, V lost 7 bases, and 12 bases had no gene match. Germline V gives CDR1 ENHRY, CDR2 SYGVKD. This CDR3 has 15 residues. CDR3 amino acids: CAIIRTSGPINEQYF. CDR3 DNA sequence: TGTGCCATCATCCGGACTAGCGGGCCAATCAATGAGCAGTACTTC.

This clonotype occurred a few times. The V gene is TRBV29-1, the J gene TRBJ2-1, with D unclear. The ends were cut back, 3 bases at V and 9 bases at J, with 9 bases in the middle. The CDR3 is 11 residues long. Germline loops: CDR1 SQVTM, CDR2 ANQGSEA. CDR3 sequence: CSVEERLEQFF. CDR3 in DNA: TGCAGCGTTGAGGAGCGTCTTGAGCAGTTCTTC.

This chain connects TRBV27 to TRBJ2-1; 8 positions agree with TRBD1. Germline V gene data show CDR1 as MNHEY and CDR2 as SMNVEV (reference sequence). V trimming: 6 bases; J trimming: 7 bases; junction bases outside the gene matches: 14. This CDR3 is 16 amino acids long. The DNA for the CDR3 is TGTGCCAGCAGGCTTAATAGGGCAGGGGGCGCGAATGAGCAGTTCTTC. It translates to CASRLNRAGGANEQFF.

J is TRBJ2-7 and V is TRBV20-1; D is unclear. The CDR3 length is 14 residues. The germline V and J ends were trimmed by 0 bases and 5 bases, with 14 bases remaining between them. From germline, CDR1 is DFQATT and CDR2 SNEGSKA (reference sequence). CDR3 amino acids: CSARDMSPIHEQYF. CDR3 bases: TGCAGTGCTAGAGATATGTCACCTATACACGAGCAGTACTTC.

This clonotype was counted only a few times. This rearrangement joins TRBV10-3 to TRBJ2-1; TRBD2 agrees at 15 bases. The CDR3 has 18 residues. J gave up 0 bases and V 2 bases, and 2 bases lay outside the gene matches. Germline loops: CDR1 ENHRY, CDR2 SYGVKD. CDR3 in amino acids: CAISEGTSGGSSYNEQFF. In DNA, the CDR3 is TGTGCCATCAGTGAGGGGACTAGCGGGGGGAGCTCCTACAATGAGCAGTTCTTC.